This T cell receptor (beta chain) stems from a study of T-cell reconstitution after alpha-beta-depleted transplantation in children. This clonotype was seen ten or more times. The CDR3 has 20 residues. Germline CDR1 and CDR2: KGHSH and LQKENI. V was pared by 1 base and J by 1 base, with 18 bases of the junction left unmatched. Preparation of the TCRbeta library involved a method that used unique molecular identifiers. TCRdb re-analysed the PCR reads in MiXCR, keeping a single row per CDR3 protein. The profile shows around 200,000 distinct CDR3 sequences, roughly 6.8% of them singletons. This sequence was found in a human donor who donated a stem cell graft to a child with Wiskott-Aldrich syndrome. This specimen was PBMCs from the stem cell graft donor, taken from the stem cell graft. The gene calls are TRBV18 and TRBJ2-5; 7 nucleotides align to TRBD1. The CDR3 nucleotides read TGTGCCAGCTCACCACTTCCCGGGACAGCCCAAATTTTACCCCAAGAGACCCAGTACTTC. As protein: CASSPLPGTAQILPQETQYF.